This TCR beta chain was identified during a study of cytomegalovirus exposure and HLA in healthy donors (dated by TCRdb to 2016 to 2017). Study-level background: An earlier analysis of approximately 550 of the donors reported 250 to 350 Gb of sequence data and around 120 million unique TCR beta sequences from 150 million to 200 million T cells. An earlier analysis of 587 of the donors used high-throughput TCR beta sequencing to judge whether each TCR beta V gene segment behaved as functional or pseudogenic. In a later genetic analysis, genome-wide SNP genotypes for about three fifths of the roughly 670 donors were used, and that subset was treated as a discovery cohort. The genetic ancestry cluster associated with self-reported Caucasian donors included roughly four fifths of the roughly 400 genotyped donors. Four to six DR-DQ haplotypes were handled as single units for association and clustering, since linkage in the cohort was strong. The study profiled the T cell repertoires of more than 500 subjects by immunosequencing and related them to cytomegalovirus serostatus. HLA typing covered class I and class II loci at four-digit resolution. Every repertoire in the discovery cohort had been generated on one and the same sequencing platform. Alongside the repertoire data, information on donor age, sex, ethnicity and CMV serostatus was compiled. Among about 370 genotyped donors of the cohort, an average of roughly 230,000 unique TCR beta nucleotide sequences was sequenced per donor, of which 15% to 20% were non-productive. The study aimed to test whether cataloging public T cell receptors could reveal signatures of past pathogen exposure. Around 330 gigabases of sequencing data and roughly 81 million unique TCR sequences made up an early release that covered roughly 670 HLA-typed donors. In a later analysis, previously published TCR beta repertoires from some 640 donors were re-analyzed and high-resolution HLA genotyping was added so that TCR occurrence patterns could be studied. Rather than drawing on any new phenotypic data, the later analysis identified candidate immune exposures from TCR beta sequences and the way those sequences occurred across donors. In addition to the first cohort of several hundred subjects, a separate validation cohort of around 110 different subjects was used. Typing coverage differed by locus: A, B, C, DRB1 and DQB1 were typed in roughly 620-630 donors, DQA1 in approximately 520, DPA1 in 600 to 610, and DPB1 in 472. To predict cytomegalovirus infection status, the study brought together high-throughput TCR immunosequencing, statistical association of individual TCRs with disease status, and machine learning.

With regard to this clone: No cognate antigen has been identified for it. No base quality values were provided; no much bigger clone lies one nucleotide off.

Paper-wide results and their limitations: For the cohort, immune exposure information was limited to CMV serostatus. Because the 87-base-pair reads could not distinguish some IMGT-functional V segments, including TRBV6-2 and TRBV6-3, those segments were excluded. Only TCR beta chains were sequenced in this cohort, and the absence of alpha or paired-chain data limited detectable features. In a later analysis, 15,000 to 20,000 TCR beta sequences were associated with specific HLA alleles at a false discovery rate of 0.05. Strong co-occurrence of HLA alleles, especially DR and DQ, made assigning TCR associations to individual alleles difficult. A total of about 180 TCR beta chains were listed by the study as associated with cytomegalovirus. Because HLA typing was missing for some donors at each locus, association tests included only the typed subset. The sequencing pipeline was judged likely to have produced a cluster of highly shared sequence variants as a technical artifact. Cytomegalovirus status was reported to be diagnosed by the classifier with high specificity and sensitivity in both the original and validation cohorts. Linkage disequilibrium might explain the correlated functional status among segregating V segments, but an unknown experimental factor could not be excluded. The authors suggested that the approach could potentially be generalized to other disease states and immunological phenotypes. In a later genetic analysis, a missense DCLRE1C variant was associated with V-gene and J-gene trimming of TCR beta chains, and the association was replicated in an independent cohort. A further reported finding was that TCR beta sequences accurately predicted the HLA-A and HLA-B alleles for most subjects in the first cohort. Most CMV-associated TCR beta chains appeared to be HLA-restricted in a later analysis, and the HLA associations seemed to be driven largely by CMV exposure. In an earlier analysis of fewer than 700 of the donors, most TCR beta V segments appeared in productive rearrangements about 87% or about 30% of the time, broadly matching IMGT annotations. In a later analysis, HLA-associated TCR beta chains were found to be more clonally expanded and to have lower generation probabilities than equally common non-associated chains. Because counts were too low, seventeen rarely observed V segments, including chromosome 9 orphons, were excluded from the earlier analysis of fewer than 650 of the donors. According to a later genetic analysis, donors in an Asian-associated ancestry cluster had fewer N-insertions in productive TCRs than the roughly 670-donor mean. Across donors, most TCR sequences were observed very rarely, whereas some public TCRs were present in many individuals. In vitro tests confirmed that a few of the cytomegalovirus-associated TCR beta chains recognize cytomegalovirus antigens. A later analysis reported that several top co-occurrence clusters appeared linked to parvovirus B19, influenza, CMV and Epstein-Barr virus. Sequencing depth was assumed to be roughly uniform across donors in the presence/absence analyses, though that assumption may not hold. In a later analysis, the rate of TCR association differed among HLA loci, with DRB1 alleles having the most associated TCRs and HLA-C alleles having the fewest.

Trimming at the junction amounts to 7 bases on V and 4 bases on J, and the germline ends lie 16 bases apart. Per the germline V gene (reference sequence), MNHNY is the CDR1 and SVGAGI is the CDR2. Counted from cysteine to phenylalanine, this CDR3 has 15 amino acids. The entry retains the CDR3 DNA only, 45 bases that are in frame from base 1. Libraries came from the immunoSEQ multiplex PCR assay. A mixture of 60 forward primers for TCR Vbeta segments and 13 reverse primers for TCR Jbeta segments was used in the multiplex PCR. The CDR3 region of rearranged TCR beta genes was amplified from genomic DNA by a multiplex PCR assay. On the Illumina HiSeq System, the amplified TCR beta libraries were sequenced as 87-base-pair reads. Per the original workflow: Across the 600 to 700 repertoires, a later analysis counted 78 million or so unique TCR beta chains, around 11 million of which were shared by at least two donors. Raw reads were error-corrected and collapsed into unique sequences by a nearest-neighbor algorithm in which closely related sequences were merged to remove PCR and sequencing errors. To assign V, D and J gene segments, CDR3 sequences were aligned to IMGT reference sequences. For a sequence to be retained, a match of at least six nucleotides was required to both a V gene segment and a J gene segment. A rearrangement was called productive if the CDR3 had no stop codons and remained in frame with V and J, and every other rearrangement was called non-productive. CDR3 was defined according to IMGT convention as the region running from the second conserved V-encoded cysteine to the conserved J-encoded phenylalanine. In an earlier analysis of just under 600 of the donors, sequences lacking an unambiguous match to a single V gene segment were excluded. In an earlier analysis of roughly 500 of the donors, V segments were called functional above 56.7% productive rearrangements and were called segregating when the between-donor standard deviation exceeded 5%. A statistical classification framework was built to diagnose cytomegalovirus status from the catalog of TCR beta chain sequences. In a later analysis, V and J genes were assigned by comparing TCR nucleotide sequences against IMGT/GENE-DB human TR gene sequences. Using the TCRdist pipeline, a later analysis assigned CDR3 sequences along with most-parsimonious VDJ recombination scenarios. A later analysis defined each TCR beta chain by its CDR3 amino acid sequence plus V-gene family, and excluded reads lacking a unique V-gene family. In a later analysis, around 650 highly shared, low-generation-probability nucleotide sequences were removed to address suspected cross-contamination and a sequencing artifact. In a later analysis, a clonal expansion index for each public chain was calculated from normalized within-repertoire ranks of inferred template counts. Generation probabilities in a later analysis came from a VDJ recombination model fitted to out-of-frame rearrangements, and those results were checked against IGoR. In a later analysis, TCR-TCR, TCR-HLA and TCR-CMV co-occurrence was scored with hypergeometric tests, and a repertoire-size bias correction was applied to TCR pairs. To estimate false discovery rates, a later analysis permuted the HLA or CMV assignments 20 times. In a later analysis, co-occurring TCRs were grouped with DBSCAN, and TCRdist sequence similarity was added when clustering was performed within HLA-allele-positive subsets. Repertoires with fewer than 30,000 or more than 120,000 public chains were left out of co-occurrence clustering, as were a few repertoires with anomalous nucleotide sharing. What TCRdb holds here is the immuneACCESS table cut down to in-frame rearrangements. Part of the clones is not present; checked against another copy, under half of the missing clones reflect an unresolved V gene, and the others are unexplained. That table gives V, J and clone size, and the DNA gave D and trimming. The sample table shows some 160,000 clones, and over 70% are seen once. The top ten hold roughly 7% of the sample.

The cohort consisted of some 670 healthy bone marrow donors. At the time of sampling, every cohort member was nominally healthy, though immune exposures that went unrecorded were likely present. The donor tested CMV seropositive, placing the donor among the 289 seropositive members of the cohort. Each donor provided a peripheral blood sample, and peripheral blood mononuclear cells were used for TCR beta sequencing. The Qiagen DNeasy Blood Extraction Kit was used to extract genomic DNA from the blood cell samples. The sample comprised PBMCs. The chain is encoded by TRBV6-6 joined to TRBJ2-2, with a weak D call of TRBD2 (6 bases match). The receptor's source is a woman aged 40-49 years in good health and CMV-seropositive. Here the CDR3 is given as CASKELAGSTGELFF. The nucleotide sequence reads TGTGCCAGCAAGGAGCTCGCGGGATCCACCGGGGAGCTGTTTTTT.